The T cell receptor (beta chain) described here comes from a study of PD-L1 blockade in urothelial cancer. About the research overall: From about 2014, patients received atezolizumab, given as 1,200 mg intravenously every 3 weeks. Patients had been given 0 to 3 earlier chemotherapy regimens. Whole-study findings and limits: Blood clones associated with the tumor expanded more at 3 weeks in durable-benefit patients.

The time point: pretreatment peripheral blood. The V gene's germline CDR1 is SGHRS and CDR2 YFSETQ. This CDR3 comprises 15 residues. V lost 4 bases and J 2 bases, leaving 16 bases between the germline ends. In each PCR, synthetic TCR analog templates were spiked in. Profiling relied on immunoSEQ multiplex PCR, and the TCRdb table lists in-frame clones only, not all of them. The repertoire includes around 63,000 clones, about four fifths of them detected once, and around 5.7% sits in the top ten. With regard to this clone: Antigen: not known.

This sequence joins TRBV5-1 and TRBJ2-7, with a possible D match to TRBD1 (6 bases). The receptor was derived from a man in his 70s with urothelial cancer. The sequencing used PBMCs, collected around atezolizumab (anti-PD-L1) treatment. Here the CDR3 DNA reads TGCGCCAGCAGCACTGCCGGACAGCCAGCCTACGAGCAGTACTTC. Encoded protein: CASSTAGQPAYEQYF.